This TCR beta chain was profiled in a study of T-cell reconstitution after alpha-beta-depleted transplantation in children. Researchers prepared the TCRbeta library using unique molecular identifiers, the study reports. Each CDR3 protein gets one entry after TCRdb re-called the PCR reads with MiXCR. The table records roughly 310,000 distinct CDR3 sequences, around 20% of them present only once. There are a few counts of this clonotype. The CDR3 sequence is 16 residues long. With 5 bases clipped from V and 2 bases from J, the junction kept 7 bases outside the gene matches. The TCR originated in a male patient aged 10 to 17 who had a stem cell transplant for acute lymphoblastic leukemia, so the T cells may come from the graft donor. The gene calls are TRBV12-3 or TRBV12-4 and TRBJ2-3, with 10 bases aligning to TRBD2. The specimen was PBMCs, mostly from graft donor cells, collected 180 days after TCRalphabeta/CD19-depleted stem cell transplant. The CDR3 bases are TGTGCCAGCAGTCCATTAGCGGGAGGCATCACAGATACGCAGTATTTT. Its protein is CASSPLAGGITDTQYF.